This TCR beta chain stems from a study of T cell changes during pregnancy in multiple sclerosis. Trimming removed 0 bases from V and 3 bases from J, with 17 bases in between. Germline lookup yields CDR1 MGHRA and CDR2 YSYEKL. The CDR3 has 17 amino acids. Assay: immunoSEQ multiplex PCR; the TCRdb copy retains only in-frame clones and omits some. The sample includes 93,000 or so clones, 92% of them seen just once. Material: peripheral blood, obtained after pregnancy. The chain couples TRBV4-1 to TRBJ1-2; D possibly corresponds to TRBD1 (6 bases). This sequence was found in a female donor with multiple sclerosis, enrolled in a pregnancy study. The CDR3 nucleotides read TGCGCCAGCAGCCAAGATGAGATCCGGGGGGGCGACTATGGCTACACCTTC. Amino acid sequence: CASSQDEIRGGDYGYTF.